This T cell receptor (beta chain) is from a study of shared clonotypes between healthy human individuals. Study-level results: It was anticipated that sequencing depth would influence how many clonotypes donors shared.

As regards this clone: Its antigen is not known. The sample contains more than one DNA sequence encoding this CDR3.

From germline, CDR1 is MDHEN and CDR2 SYDVKM. There are 12 residues in the CDR3. Trimming took 2 bases from V and 7 from J, leaving 9 bases between them. Using immunoSEQ multiplex PCR, the repertoire was profiled, and TCRdb retains in-frame clones only, with some absent. The sample holds approximately 640,000 clones, less than 95% seen once. J is TRBJ2-7 and V is TRBV28; D gene unclear. The sequencing input was memory CD8+ T cells from PBMCs. The subset: CD45RO+ cells pooled with CCR7-negative TemRA cells. This receptor was taken from a man aged 18 to 29 in good health. Some clones in this sample may be carry-over from other donors' samples. DNA of the CDR3: TGTGCCAGCAGTTTAGACTTAGGGGAGCAGTACTTC. Amino acid sequence: CASSLDLGEQYF.